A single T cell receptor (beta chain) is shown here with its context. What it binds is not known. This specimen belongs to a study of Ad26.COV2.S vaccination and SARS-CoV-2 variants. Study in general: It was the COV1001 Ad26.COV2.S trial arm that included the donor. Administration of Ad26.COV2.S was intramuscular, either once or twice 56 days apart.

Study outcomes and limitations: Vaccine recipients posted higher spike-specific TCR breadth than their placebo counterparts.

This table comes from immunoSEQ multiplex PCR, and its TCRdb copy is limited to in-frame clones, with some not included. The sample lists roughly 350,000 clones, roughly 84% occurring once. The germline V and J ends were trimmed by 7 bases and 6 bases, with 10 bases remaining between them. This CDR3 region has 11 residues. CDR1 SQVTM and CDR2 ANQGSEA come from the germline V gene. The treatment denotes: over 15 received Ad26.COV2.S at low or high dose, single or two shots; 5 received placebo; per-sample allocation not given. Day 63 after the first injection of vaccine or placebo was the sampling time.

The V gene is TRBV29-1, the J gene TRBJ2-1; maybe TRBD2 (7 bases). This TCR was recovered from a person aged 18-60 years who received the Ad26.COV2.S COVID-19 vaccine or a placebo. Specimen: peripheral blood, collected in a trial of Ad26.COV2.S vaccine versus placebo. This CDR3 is CSGGGGNEQFF. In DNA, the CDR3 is TGCAGCGGAGGGGGGGGCAATGAGCAGTTCTTC.